This T cell receptor beta chain was sequenced for a study of radiotherapy plus CTLA-4 blockade in lung cancer. This CDR3 has 14 residues. Focal radiation with ipilimumab CTLA-4 blockade was given to patients with chemo-refractory metastatic non-small-cell lung cancer. This table comes from immunoSEQ multiplex PCR, and its TCRdb copy is limited to in-frame clones, with some not included. The table shows about 87,000 clones, with more than 85% occurring only once. Study results and limitations: Once radiotherapy plus ipilimumab had been given, TCR clones derived from tumor expanded in blood.

Comment on this clone: The antigen remains undetermined.

The J gene is TRBJ2-4, the V gene TRBV21-1; the table calls TRBD2, which could not be checked here. TRBV21-1 corresponds to a pseudogene. Sequenced here: peripheral blood, sampled from a patient treated with radiotherapy plus ipilimumab. The TCR comes from a human donor with non-small cell lung cancer that progressed on radiotherapy plus ipilimumab. CDR3 sequence reads: CASSSYGGLVIQYF. The CDR3, as DNA: TGTGCCAGCAGCTCCTATGGGGGACTAGTCATTCAGTACTTC.